Listed below are T cell receptor beta chains from one sample, sequenced in a study of neurological immune-mediated disorders. One entry per CDR3 protein, called by TCRdb with MiXCR from the 5' RACE reads. The sample has about 59,000 distinct CDR3 sequences; about 25% are singletons. The sample was PBMCs. Every receptor here comes from a man aged 55-75 years with HTLV-1-associated myelopathy (HAM/TSP). Each CDR3 is given with its conserved first and last residue. Each record gives: CDR3 protein, CDR3 DNA, CDR3 length, clone size, J gene, D gene, V gene. A D gene is named only where the DNA matches it firmly. Size is omitted from some rows. Given values are once, few, many or a class for expanded clones.

CDR3 protein: CASSIRDRGLDEQYF
CDR3 DNA: TGCGCCAGCAGCATCCGGGACAGGGGGCTCGACGAGCAGTACTTC
CDR3 length: 15
clone size: many
J gene: TRBJ2-7
D gene: TRBD1
V gene: TRBV5-1

CDR3 protein: CAWSVRNPNYGYTF
CDR3 DNA: TGTGCCTGGAGTGTCAGGAATCCTAACTATGGCTACACCTTC
CDR3 length: 14
clone size: NA
J gene: TRBJ1-2
D gene: NA
V gene: TRBV30

CDR3 protein: CASSPQGGSSGANVLTF
CDR3 DNA: TGTGCCAGCAGCCCTCAAGGGGGGAGCTCTGGGGCCAACGTCCTGACTTTC
CDR3 length: 17
clone size: many
J gene: TRBJ2-6
D gene: NA
V gene: TRBV14

CDR3 protein: CASSLERAYEQYF
CDR3 DNA: TGCGCCAGCAGCTTGGAAAGAGCCTACGAGCAGTACTTC
CDR3 length: 13
clone size: few
J gene: TRBJ2-7
D gene: NA
V gene: TRBV5-1

CDR3 protein: CASSSTVNTEAFF
CDR3 DNA: TGTGCCAGCAGCTCGACAGTGAACACTGAAGCTTTCTTT
CDR3 length: 13
clone size: medium-sized
J gene: TRBJ1-1
D gene: NA
V gene: TRBV5-6

CDR3 protein: CAIGGQGGQPQHF
CDR3 DNA: TGTGCCATCGGCGGACAGGGGGGTCAGCCCCAGCATTTT
CDR3 length: 13
clone size: NA
J gene: TRBJ1-5
D gene: TRBD1
V gene: TRBV10-3

CDR3 protein: CATLSGQYNSPLHF
CDR3 DNA: TGTGCCACCTTATCGGGACAGTATAATTCACCCCTCCACTTT
CDR3 length: 14
clone size: NA
J gene: TRBJ1-6
D gene: TRBD1
V gene: TRBV28

CDR3 protein: CASSREGQVNTEAFF
CDR3 DNA: TGCGCCAGCAGCCGAGAGGGACAGGTGAACACTGAAGCTTTCTTT
CDR3 length: 15
clone size: many
J gene: TRBJ1-1
D gene: TRBD1
V gene: TRBV5-1

CDR3 protein: CASSPLSGALAGGYNEQFF
CDR3 DNA: TGTGCCAGCTCACCACTATCAGGGGCCCTAGCGGGGGGCTACAATGAGCAGTTCTTC
CDR3 length: 19
clone size: NA
J gene: TRBJ2-1
D gene: TRBD2
V gene: TRBV18

CDR3 protein: CASSLASGSGNEQFF
CDR3 DNA: TGTGCCAGCAGCTTAGCTAGCGGGAGTGGGAATGAGCAGTTCTTC
CDR3 length: 15
clone size: once
J gene: TRBJ2-1
D gene: TRBD2
V gene: TRBV7-9

CDR3 protein: CASSPGQSTGELFF
CDR3 DNA: TGTGCCAGCAGTCCCGGACAGAGCACCGGGGAGCTGTTTTTT
CDR3 length: 14
clone size: many
J gene: TRBJ2-2
D gene: NA
V gene: TRBV6-4

CDR3 protein: CASSLNGVEGYTF
CDR3 DNA: TGTGCCAGCAGTCTCAACGGGGTGGAAGGCTACACCTTC
CDR3 length: 13
clone size: many
J gene: TRBJ1-2
D gene: NA
V gene: TRBV28

CDR3 protein: CASSLGEQDEKLFF
CDR3 DNA: TGTGCCAGCAGCTTGGGGGAGCAAGATGAAAAACTGTTTTTT
CDR3 length: 14
clone size: few
J gene: TRBJ1-4
D gene: NA
V gene: TRBV5-6

CDR3 protein: CASSLDPGTSGYEQYF
CDR3 DNA: TGTGCCAGCAGCTTAGACCCCGGGACTAGCGGATACGAGCAGTACTTC
CDR3 length: 16
clone size: many
J gene: TRBJ2-7
D gene: TRBD2
V gene: TRBV7-9

CDR3 protein: CSARGGGTSGGNTGELFF
CDR3 DNA: TGCAGTGCTAGGGGGGGCGGGACTAGCGGGGGGAACACCGGGGAGCTGTTTTTT
CDR3 length: 18
clone size: many
J gene: TRBJ2-2
D gene: TRBD2
V gene: TRBV20-1

CDR3 protein: CASKRTVNPNTGELFF
CDR3 DNA: TGCGCCAGCAAAAGGACAGTTAATCCGAACACCGGGGAGCTGTTTTTT
CDR3 length: 16
clone size: many
J gene: TRBJ2-2
D gene: NA
V gene: TRBV5-1

CDR3 protein: CASSLWPRDEQYF
CDR3 DNA: TGCGCCAGCAGCTTGTGGCCTAGGGACGAGCAGTACTTC
CDR3 length: 13
clone size: many
J gene: TRBJ2-7
D gene: NA
V gene: TRBV5-1

CDR3 protein: CASSLLRGSLAGGPANEQFF
CDR3 DNA: TGCGCCAGCAGCTTGTTAAGGGGTAGCCTAGCGGGAGGACCGGCCAATGAGCAGTTCTTC
CDR3 length: 20
clone size: many
J gene: TRBJ2-1
D gene: TRBD2
V gene: TRBV5-1

CDR3 protein: CASSLATGRSFYEQYF
CDR3 DNA: TGTGCCAGCAGCTTGGCCACGGGGAGGAGCTTCTACGAGCAGTACTTC
CDR3 length: 16
clone size: many
J gene: TRBJ2-7
D gene: NA
V gene: TRBV5-5

CDR3 protein: CASSNRDPDEQFF
CDR3 DNA: TGTGCCAGCAGCAACCGGGATCCCGATGAGCAGTTCTTC
CDR3 length: 13
clone size: many
J gene: TRBJ2-1
D gene: NA
V gene: TRBV5-6

CDR3 protein: CASSIGRDRGTQYF
CDR3 DNA: TGTGCCAGTAGTATCGGCCGGGACAGGGGGACTCAGTACTTC
CDR3 length: 14
clone size: NA
J gene: TRBJ2-4
D gene: TRBD1
V gene: TRBV19

CDR3 protein: CSVGSTGRGYNEQFF
CDR3 DNA: TGCAGCGTGGGATCGACAGGGAGAGGCTACAATGAGCAGTTCTTC
CDR3 length: 15
clone size: many
J gene: TRBJ2-1
D gene: TRBD1
V gene: TRBV29-1

CDR3 protein: CASSLSGGRAAEQYF
CDR3 DNA: TGTGCCAGCAGTTTATCGGGCGGGAGGGCCGCCGAGCAGTACTTC
CDR3 length: 15
clone size: NA
J gene: TRBJ2-7
D gene: TRBD2
V gene: TRBV12-3/TRBV12-4

CDR3 protein: CASSLPGLAGGPDTQYF
CDR3 DNA: TGTGCCAGCAGCTTACCGGGACTAGCGGGAGGACCAGATACGCAGTATTTT
CDR3 length: 17
clone size: NA
J gene: TRBJ2-3
D gene: TRBD2
V gene: TRBV7-2

CDR3 protein: CASSPPGLAGPGEQFF
CDR3 DNA: TGCGCCAGCAGCCCCCCGGGACTAGCAGGCCCCGGTGAGCAGTTCTTC
CDR3 length: 16
clone size: many
J gene: TRBJ2-1
D gene: TRBD2
V gene: TRBV5-1

CDR3 protein: CASSQGQGATNEKLFF
CDR3 DNA: TGCGCCAGCAGCCAAGGACAGGGGGCGACTAATGAAAAACTGTTTTTT
CDR3 length: 16
clone size: many
J gene: TRBJ1-4
D gene: TRBD1
V gene: TRBV5-1

CDR3 protein: CASSPSGGNTGELFF
CDR3 DNA: TGTGCCAGCAGTCCGAGCGGGGGGAACACCGGGGAGCTGTTTTTT
CDR3 length: 15
clone size: many
J gene: TRBJ2-2
D gene: TRBD2
V gene: TRBV6-5

CDR3 protein: CSAGGRGRSNQPQHF
CDR3 DNA: TGCAGTGCTGGGGGGAGGGGTAGGAGCAATCAGCCCCAGCATTTT
CDR3 length: 15
clone size: few
J gene: TRBJ1-5
D gene: NA
V gene: TRBV20-1

CDR3 protein: CASSRDRGGQPQHF
CDR3 DNA: TGTGCCAGCAGCAGGGACAGGGGTGGTCAGCCCCAGCATTTT
CDR3 length: 14
clone size: many
J gene: TRBJ1-5
D gene: TRBD1
V gene: TRBV2

CDR3 protein: CASSYGTGGQETQYF
CDR3 DNA: TGTGCCAGCAGCTACGGGACAGGGGGACAAGAGACCCAGTACTTC
CDR3 length: 15
clone size: many
J gene: TRBJ2-5
D gene: TRBD1
V gene: TRBV11-2

CDR3 protein: CASSLVGTEHTEAFF
CDR3 DNA: TGCGCCAGCAGCTTGGTCGGAACAGAACACACTGAAGCTTTCTTT
CDR3 length: 15
clone size: NA
J gene: TRBJ1-1
D gene: NA
V gene: TRBV5-1

CDR3 protein: CASSRQGVADTQYF
CDR3 DNA: TGTGCCAGCAGCCGACAGGGAGTGGCGGATACGCAGTATTTT
CDR3 length: 14
clone size: NA
J gene: TRBJ2-3
D gene: TRBD1
V gene: TRBV11-1